The 7 T cell receptor beta chains in this list originate from one sample, sequenced in a study of T cells in Graves' hyperthyroidism and ophthalmopathy. TCR beta CDR3 region amplification was performed from RNA transcripts. First-round RT-PCR targeting the TCR CDR3 was performed with the HTBI primer set. One entry per CDR3 protein, called by TCRdb with MiXCR from the multiplex PCR reads. The sample carries more than 300,000 distinct CDR3 sequences, approximately 17% recorded once. The sample taken for sequencing was blood. Receptor source: a man aged 18 to 30 with Graves' ophthalmopathy.

This clonotype has just a few counts. V gene TRBV7-9 combines with J gene TRBJ1-1; 10 bases fit TRBD1. Germline CDR1 is SEHNR and CDR2 is FQNEAQ (reference sequence). Trimming took 1 base from V and 1 from J; bases not matched to a gene: 15. The CDR3 contains 20 residues. In nucleotides, the CDR3 is TGTGCCAGCAGCTTAGAGGGGACAGGGGCCGGGGCAAGGGCGAACACTGAAGCTTTCTTT. It encodes CASSLEGTGAGARANTEAFF.

On this clonotype itself: This may come from a read error, since a much larger clone is one base off. This chain uses TRBV28 with TRBJ1-1, with a tentative D call TRBD1 (5 bases). Trimming left V 5 bases short and J 1 base short, with 11 bases between. CDR1 MDHEN and CDR2 SYDVKM come from the germline V gene. The CDR3 is made up of 14 amino acids. CDR3 sequence (DNA): TGTGCCAGCAGTGCCCAGGGTTCGAACACTGAAGCTTTCTTT. Amino acids: CASSAQGSNTEAFF.

This clonotype came up many times. The chain couples TRBV2 to TRBJ2-1; 9 bases are shared with TRBD2. From germline, CDR1 is SNHLY and CDR2 FYNNEI. V shed 3 bases, J shed 2 bases, and the junction held 8 bases outside the gene matches. The CDR3 contains 17 residues. The CDR3 is CASSEGRRGGTYNEQFF. The CDR3 coding sequence is TGTGCCAGCAGTGAGGGGAGGCGGGGGGGGACCTACAATGAGCAGTTCTTC.

This clonotype came up a few times. The gene calls are TRBV9 and TRBJ2-3, with TRBD1 matching over 7 bases. Germline V gene sequence: CDR1 SGDLS, CDR2 YYNGEE. The CDR3 is 13 amino acids. The trim removed 3 bases at V and 4 bases at J, leaving 2 bases unmatched. CDR3 residues: CASSGDSADTQYF. In nucleotides, the CDR3 is TGTGCCAGCAGCGGGGACAGCGCAGATACGCAGTATTTT.

The chain carries TRBV10-1 and TRBJ1-1; a weak D match, TRBD1 (5 bases). The CDR3 loop spans 14 amino acids. The germline V and J ends were trimmed by 6 bases and 4 bases, with 15 bases remaining between them. Germline CDR1 is WNHNN and CDR2 is SYGVQD (reference sequence). The CDR3 reads CASSRGQLGTEAFF. The CDR3 nucleotides are TGCGCCAGCAGCCGCGGACAACTCGGCACTGAAGCTTTCTTT.

This clonotype was recorded at least ten times. CDR3 DNA: TGCAGTGCTAGCATTACAGGGGTTAACGAGCAGTACTTC. Translated, it gives CSASITGVNEQYF. The chain is built from TRBV20-1 and TRBJ2-7; 7 nucleotides match TRBD1. The CDR3 contains 13 residues. V shed 3 bases and J 5 bases; nucleotides not matched to a gene: 7. The germline gives CDR1 DFQATT, CDR2 SNEGSKA (reference sequence).

The chain has TRBV5-6 and TRBJ1-6; 11 bases line up with TRBD1. J was trimmed by 1 base and V by 4 bases; bases with no gene match: 7. Germline loops: CDR1 SGHDT, CDR2 YYEEEE. This CDR3 spans 18 amino acids. CDR3 coding DNA: TGTGCCAGCAGCCTCCGGACAGGGGGCGTATCCTATAATTCACCCCTCCACTTT. Translation: CASSLRTGGVSYNSPLHF.